This TCR beta chain appears in the sequencing data of a study of synovial regulatory T cells in juvenile arthritis. The wider study: Five or six patients were on methotrexate and three were untreated.

Sequencing was performed with immunoSEQ multiplex PCR; in TCRdb, only in-frame clones are kept and a portion is missing. This listing includes over 9,000 clones. Germline V gene sequence: CDR1 SGHTA, CDR2 FQGTGA. This CDR3 is 15 amino acids long. The protein alone is recorded here. Patients were aged median approximately 11 years with disease lasting median approximately 7 years. The chain employs TRBV7-3 and TRBJ2-1. The sequence was collected from a donor younger than 30 with juvenile idiopathic arthritis. Sequenced input: Treg cells from blood. Regarding subset: remaining (HLA-DR-negative) circulating blood Treg cells. CDR3: CASSLTSALIHEQFF.